This T cell receptor (beta chain) originates from a study of CD8+ T cells in alopecia areata. Study-level findings and limits: In scalp, tofacitinib significantly decreased clonality and expanded CD8+ clones among the top 100. Between patients, shared TCR sequences were less clear than in mice. This was possibly due in part to HLA diversity in the patient population.

The V and J ends lost 5 bases and 5 bases, in that order; junction bases with no gene match: 5. CDR1 is LNHDA and CDR2 is SQIVND in the germline V gene (reference sequence). This CDR3 has 13 amino acids. By its share, this clone is large. What it binds is unknown. Once RNA had been extracted, it was reverse transcribed into cDNA to act as the sequencing template. The method was immunoSEQ multiplex PCR; TCRdb's version includes in-frame clones alone and lacks a portion of them. The sample shows about 12,000 clones, around 67% of them seen only once. Treatment given: oral pan-JAK inhibitor, 5-10 mg twice daily. As part of sample collection, lesional scalp punch biopsies and peripheral blood were taken from alopecia areata patients.

The gene calls are TRBV19 and TRBJ1-2, with 7 bases lining up with TRBD1. The sample consisted of skin, taken at week 4, from a patient treated with tofacitinib. This receptor was identified in a human donor with alopecia areata. CDR3 in amino acids: CASSGGGEYGYTF. In DNA, the CDR3 is TGTGCCAGTAGTGGAGGGGGCGAGTATGGCTACACCTTC.